These 28 T cell receptor beta chains were sequenced from one sample in a study of graft-versus-host responses after intestinal transplantation. TCRdb's table, derived via immunoSEQ multiplex PCR, lists solely in-frame clones and lacks some. This sample has around 13,000 clones, with about 83% found just once. Sequencing was performed on PBMCs, taken after intestinal transplantation. The receptors stem from a human patient who received an intestinal transplant, so some T cells may come from the graft donor.

This chain joins TRBV5-1 and TRBJ1-1; a weak D match, TRBD1 (5 bases). The CDR3 spans 16 residues. V was clipped by 0 bases and J by 2 bases, with 14 bases between them. Looked up from germline, CDR1 is SGHRS and CDR2 is YFSETQ. Here the CDR3 reads CASSLGQGGLNTEAFF. In DNA, the CDR3 is TGCGCCAGCAGCTTGGGGCAGGGTGGGTTAAACACTGAAGCTTTCTTT.

The chain couples TRBV18 to TRBJ2-1; no clear D gene. The CDR3 has 14 amino acids. Germline CDR1 reads KGHSH; CDR2 reads LQKENI. Trimming left V 8 bases short and J 0 bases short, with 11 bases between. The CDR3 DNA reads as TGTGCCAGCGCGAGCCCGCACTCCTACAATGAGCAGTTCTTC. Translated, it gives CASASPHSYNEQFF.

For this clone: A far larger clone is one nucleotide away, so this likely arose from a read error. The sample holds other DNA sequences that translate to the same CDR3. The chain employs TRBV28 and TRBJ1-2, with D possibly TRBD1 on 6 matching bases. Looked up from germline, CDR1 is MDHEN and CDR2 is SYDVKM. CDR3 length: 17 residues. The CDR3 region is CASRGAGRGTLNYGYTF. Written as DNA, the CDR3 is TGCGCCAGCCGGGGGGCGGGGAGGGGGACTCTAAACTATGGCTACACCTTC.

J is TRBJ1-5 and V is TRBV9; D uncertain. Between the trimmed V and J ends, which lost 3 bases and 0 bases, there was a span of 4 bases. Germline assignment: CDR1 SGDLS and CDR2 YYNGEE. This CDR3 region has 13 residues. The CDR3, as DNA: TGTGCCAGCAGCGCAGATAGCAATCAGCCCCAGCATTTT. Encoded protein: CASSADSNQPQHF.

The gene calls are TRBV2 and TRBJ2-1, with 9 bases matching TRBD1. J gave up 5 bases and V 8 bases, and 10 bases lay outside the gene matches. Germline V lookup: CDR1 SNHLY, CDR2 FYNNEI. CDR3 length: 15 amino acids. CDR3 DNA: TGTGCCAGCTGGGACAGGGCTTTTACCCACAATGAGCAGTTCTTC. Encoded protein: CASWDRAFTHNEQFF.

The chain is built from TRBV2 and TRBJ2-7; 7 bases match TRBD2. J was trimmed by 0 bases and V by 4 bases; bases with no gene match: 3. Looked up from germline, CDR1 is SNHLY and CDR2 is FYNNEI. This CDR3 is built from 14 residues. The CDR3 loop reads CASSGGGRSYEQYF. The CDR3 DNA follows: TGTGCCAGCAGTGGGGGGGGACGCTCCTACGAGCAGTACTTC.

The gene calls are TRBV7-6 and TRBJ2-1, with unresolved D. Germline CDR1 SGHVS, CDR2 FNYEAQ. The CDR3 runs to 13 residues. The V gene lost 1 base and the J gene lost 6 bases, with 7 bases spanning the gap. The CDR3 region has the DNA TGTGCCAGCAGCTTAGGTCAGCCCAATGAGCAGTTCTTC. As protein: CASSLGQPNEQFF. The variable domain in full, completed from reference TRBV7-6 and TRBJ2-1, reads GAGVSQSPRYKVTKRGQDVALRCDPISGHVSLYWYRQALGQGPEFLTYFNYEAQQDKSGLPNDRFSAERPEGSISTLTIQRTEQRDSAMYRCASSLGQPNEQFFGPGTRLTVL.

The rearrangement uses TRBV5-4 and TRBJ1-2, with TRBD1 identical over 7 bases. J gave up 0 bases and V 4 bases, and 9 bases lay outside the gene matches. Germline CDR1 is SGHNT and CDR2 is YYREEE (reference sequence). This CDR3 is 16 amino acids long. The CDR3 DNA reads TGTGCCAGCAGCCCAGGGGGTAGGGTCACTAACTATGGCTACACCTTC. It specifies CASSPGGRVTNYGYTF.

This chain uses TRBV2 with TRBJ2-7; 8 bases fit TRBD2. With V trimmed by 11 bases and J by 3 bases, 6 bases remained unmatched. This CDR3 region has 12 residues. The germline V gene has CDR1 SNHLY and CDR2 FYNNEI. Here the CDR3 DNA reads TGTGCCGGATCCGGGACTAGCTACGAGCAGTACTTC. It encodes CAGSGTSYEQYF.

The rearrangement joins TRBV5-1 to TRBJ1-1, with D possibly being TRBD1 (5 bases). V was pared by 3 bases and J by 1 base, with 16 bases between. This CDR3 is 16 amino acids long. CDR1 and CDR2 from the germline V gene are SGHRS and YFSETQ. The CDR3 bases are TGCGCCAGCAGCTGGGGGTCCGGGGCTACGAACACTGAAGCTTTCTTT. This sequence encodes CASSWGSGATNTEAFF.

The chain uses TRBV7-9 and TRBJ1-4; the D is unclear. This CDR3 spans 10 amino acids. Trimming removed 10 bases from V and 5 bases from J, with 5 bases in between. Germline CDR1 SEHNR, CDR2 FQNEAQ (reference sequence). CDR3 in amino acids: CATANEKLFF. CDR3 in DNA: TGTGCCACGGCGAATGAAAAACTGTTTTTT.

The V and J genes are TRBV9 and TRBJ2-7, with D perhaps matching TRBD1 (5 bases). Trimming removed 4 bases from V and 0 bases from J, with 17 bases in between. The CDR3 extends over 16 amino acids. Per the germline V gene, CDR1 is SGDLS and CDR2 is YYNGEE. The CDR3 loop reads CASSLGEGVGSYEQYF. As DNA, the CDR3 is TGTGCCAGCAGCCTTGGCGAAGGGGTCGGCTCCTACGAGCAGTACTTC. Drawing the rest from reference TRBV9 and TRBJ2-7, the complete variable domain is DSGVTQTPKHLITATGQRVTLRCSPRSGDLSVYWYQQSLDQGLQFLIQYYNGEERAKGNILERFSAQQFPDLHSELNLSSLELGDSALYFCASSLGEGVGSYEQYFGPGTRLTVT.

The count of this clone is one. The V and J genes are TRBV4-2 and TRBJ2-2; D not certain. Per germline, CDR1 LGHNA and CDR2 YNFKEQ. The CDR3 consists of 12 residues. Trimming took 1 base from V and 7 from J, leaving 4 bases between them. The DNA of the CDR3 is TGTGCCAGCAGCCAAGTAGGCGGGGAGCTGTTTTTT. Translating it yields CASSQVGGELFF.

This chain joins TRBV7-2 and TRBJ1-3, with D perhaps TRBD2 (6 bases). The DNA end is a closer match to TRBJ2-2, so the J assignment may be wrong. The CDR3 runs to 18 residues. From germline, CDR1 is SGHTA and CDR2 FQGNSA. The CDR3 loop reads CASSLSAQWGANTGELFF. In nucleotides, the CDR3 is TGTGCCAGCAGCTTATCGGCCCAATGGGGGGCGAACACCGGGGAGCTGTTTTTT.

The rearrangement joins TRBV5-1 to TRBJ2-7; D perhaps matches TRBD2 (6 bases). Trimming took off 6 bases at V and 7 bases at J, with 20 bases between the two ends. The CDR3 is 14 amino acids. Germline CDR1 and CDR2: SGHRS and YFSETQ. The CDR3 loop reads CASTFGTYKMEQYF. Written as DNA, the CDR3 is TGCGCCAGCACCTTCGGGACTTACAAAATGGAGCAGTACTTC.

This clone was seen just once. The chain is built from TRBV28 and TRBJ2-2, with D hard to call. The ends were cut back, 5 bases at V and 0 bases at J, with 10 bases in the middle. The CDR3 length is 15 residues. Germline CDR1 reads MDHEN; CDR2 reads SYDVKM. As DNA, the CDR3 is TGTGCCAGCAGTCTTCGGAGAACGAACACCGGGGAGCTGTTTTTT. Translation gives CASSLRRTNTGELFF.

The J gene is TRBJ2-6, the V gene TRBV27; possible D gene TRBD1, 5 bases. Deletions cut 2 bases from V and 2 bases from J, with 7 bases between. Germline values: CDR1 MNHEY, CDR2 SMNVEV (reference sequence). This CDR3 is 15 amino acids long. The CDR3 DNA is TGTGCCAGCAGTTTAACAGGTGCTGGGGCCAACGTCCTGACTTTC. This encodes CASSLTGAGANVLTF.

The chain has TRBV5-4 and TRBJ2-1; D is possibly TRBD1 (6 bases). Trimming cost V 0 bases and J 7 bases, with 11 bases left between them. This CDR3 has 14 residues. Germline loops: CDR1 SGHNT, CDR2 YYREEE (reference sequence). Written as DNA, the CDR3 is TGTGCCAGCAGCTTGGCAGGGGTGAGAAATGAGCAGTTCTTC. Translating it yields CASSLAGVRNEQFF.

The chain combines TRBV2 with TRBJ2-3; TRBD2 matches at 9 bases. Looked up from germline, CDR1 is SNHLY and CDR2 is FYNNEI. This CDR3 spans 13 amino acids. V dropped 8 bases and J dropped 2; count of bases not matched to a gene: 2. The CDR3 spells CASPSGDTDTQYF. Here the CDR3 DNA reads TGTGCCAGCCCTAGCGGGGACACAGATACGCAGTATTTT.

The rearrangement joins TRBV2 to TRBJ1-5; D remains ambiguous. With 4 bases removed from V and 1 base from J, the gap between germline ends came to 8 bases. From germline, CDR1 is SNHLY and CDR2 FYNNEI. CDR3 size: 14 residues. CDR3 coding DNA: TGTGCCAGCAGTGTTCTCCCAAGCAATCAGCCCCAGCATTTT. Translating it yields CASSVLPSNQPQHF.

The chain couples TRBV5-4 to TRBJ1-2; D might be TRBD1 (5 bases). Trimming left V 4 bases short and J 11 bases short, with 12 bases between. The CDR3 consists of 11 residues. Germline CDR1 reads SGHNT; CDR2 reads YYREEE (reference sequence). This CDR3 is CASSLLGGYTF. CDR3 nucleotide sequence: TGTGCCAGCAGCCTTTTGGGGGGTTACACCTTC.

The chain links TRBV5-1 to TRBJ2-7; TRBD2 might be the D (6 bases). Germline V gene data show CDR1 as SGHRS and CDR2 as YFSETQ. The V and J ends lost 0 bases and 2 bases respectively, with 9 bases between them. CDR3 length equals 14 residues. CDR3 residues: CASSLAGGTYEQYF. The CDR3 DNA sequence: TGCGCCAGCAGCTTGGCCGGGGGTACCTACGAGCAGTACTTC.

The genes are TRBV7-8 and TRBJ2-7; D may be TRBD1 (6 bases). Germline loops: CDR1 SGHVS, CDR2 FQNEAQ. The CDR3 runs to 11 residues. V lost 5 bases and J lost 9, with 11 bases in between. In nucleotides, the CDR3 is TGTGCCAGCAGCACAGGGATTAGGCAGTACTTC. Its protein product is CASSTGIRQYF.

The chain is built from TRBV10-2 and TRBJ2-7; D ambiguous. The germline V and J ends were trimmed by 2 bases and 6 bases, with 8 bases remaining between them. The CDR3 runs 12 residues. CDR1 and CDR2 from the germline V gene are WSHSY and SAAADI. CDR3 DNA sequence: TGCGCCAGCAGTGAGAGGCGACTCGAGCAGTACTTC. Protein product: CASSERRLEQYF.

This sequence joins TRBV7-8 and TRBJ2-3; 14 positions agree with TRBD2. CDR1 and CDR2 from the germline V gene are SGHVS and FQNEAQ. The CDR3 is 14 residues long. Unmatched junction bases numbered 3, after V lost 4 bases and J lost 9 bases. DNA of the CDR3: TGTGCCAGCAGCTGGGGACTAGCGGGAGACACGCAGTATTTT. Encoded protein: CASSWGLAGDTQYF.

The chain links TRBV5-4 to TRBJ2-5; D is undetermined. Trimming took off 0 bases at V and 3 bases at J, with 0 bases between the two ends. CDR3 length: 11 residues. CDR1 and CDR2 from the germline V gene are SGHNT and YYREEE (reference sequence). The CDR3 sequence is CASSLEETQYF. The CDR3 nucleotides are TGTGCCAGCAGCTTGGAAGAGACCCAGTACTTC.

As to this clone: Compared with germline, one end of the junction differs, possibly owing to a read error. The rearrangement uses TRBV6-4 and TRBJ1-5; D ambiguous. Germline CDR1 MRHNA, CDR2 SNTAGT. The CDR3 extends over 8 amino acids. The CDR3 loop is CASSDSFF. The CDR3 DNA sequence: TGTGCCAGCAGTGACAGTTTTTTT.

This clone was seen only once. The rearrangement joins TRBV29-1 to TRBJ1-2; no definite D call. The germline gives CDR1 SQVTM, CDR2 ANQGSEA. Trimming pared 5 bases from V and 2 bases from J, leaving 6 bases between. This CDR3 is built from 11 residues. DNA of the CDR3: TGCAGCGTTTTAGTCAACTATGGCTACACCTTC. This encodes CSVLVNYGYTF.